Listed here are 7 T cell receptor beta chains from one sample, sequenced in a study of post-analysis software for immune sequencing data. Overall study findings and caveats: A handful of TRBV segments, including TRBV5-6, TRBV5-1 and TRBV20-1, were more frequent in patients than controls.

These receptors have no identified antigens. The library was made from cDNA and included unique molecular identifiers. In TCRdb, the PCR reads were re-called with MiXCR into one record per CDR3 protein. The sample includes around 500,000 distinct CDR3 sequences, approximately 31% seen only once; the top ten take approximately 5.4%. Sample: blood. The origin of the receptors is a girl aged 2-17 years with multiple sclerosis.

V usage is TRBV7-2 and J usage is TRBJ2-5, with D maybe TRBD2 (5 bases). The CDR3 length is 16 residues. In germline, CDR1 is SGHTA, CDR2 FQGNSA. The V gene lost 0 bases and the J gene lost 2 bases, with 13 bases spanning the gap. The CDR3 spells CASSLARGNVQETQYF. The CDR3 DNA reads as TGTGCCAGCAGCTTAGCGCGAGGGAATGTTCAAGAGACCCAGTACTTC.

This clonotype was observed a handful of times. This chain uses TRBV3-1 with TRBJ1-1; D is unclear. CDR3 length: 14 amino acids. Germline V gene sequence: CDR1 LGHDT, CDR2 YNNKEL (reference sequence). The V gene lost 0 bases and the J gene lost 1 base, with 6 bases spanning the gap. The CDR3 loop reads CASSQDAGNTEAFF. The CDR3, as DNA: TGTGCCAGCAGCCAAGACGCAGGGAACACTGAAGCTTTCTTT.

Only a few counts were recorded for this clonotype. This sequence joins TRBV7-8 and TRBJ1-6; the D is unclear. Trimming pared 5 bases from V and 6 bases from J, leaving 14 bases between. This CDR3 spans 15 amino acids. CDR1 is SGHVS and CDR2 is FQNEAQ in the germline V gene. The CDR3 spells CASSPRIVLNSPLHF. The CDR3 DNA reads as TGTGCCAGCAGCCCCCGGATTGTACTTAATTCACCCCTCCACTTT.

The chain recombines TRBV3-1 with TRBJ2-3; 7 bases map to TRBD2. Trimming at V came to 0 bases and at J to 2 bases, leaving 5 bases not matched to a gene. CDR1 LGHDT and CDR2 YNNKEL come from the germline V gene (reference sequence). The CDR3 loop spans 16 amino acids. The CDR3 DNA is TGTGCCAGCAGCCAAGAGCTAGCGGTCTACACAGATACGCAGTATTTT. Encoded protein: CASSQELAVYTDTQYF.

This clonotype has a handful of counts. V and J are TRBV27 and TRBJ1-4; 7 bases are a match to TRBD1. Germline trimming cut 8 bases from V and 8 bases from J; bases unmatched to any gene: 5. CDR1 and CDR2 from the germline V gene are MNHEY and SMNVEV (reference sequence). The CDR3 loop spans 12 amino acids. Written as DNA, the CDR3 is TGTGCCAGCCGGACAGGTGGCGAAAAACTGTTTTTT. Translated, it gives CASRTGGEKLFF.

In DNA form, the CDR3 reads TGTGCCAGCTCGCTCCGGGCCCTTGAAGCTTTCTTT. Residues: CASSLRALEAFF. The V call is TRBV18, the J call TRBJ1-1, with D unclear. The V and J ends lost 6 bases and 7 bases respectively, with 12 bases between them. The CDR3 totals 12 residues. Germline loops: CDR1 KGHSH, CDR2 LQKENI.

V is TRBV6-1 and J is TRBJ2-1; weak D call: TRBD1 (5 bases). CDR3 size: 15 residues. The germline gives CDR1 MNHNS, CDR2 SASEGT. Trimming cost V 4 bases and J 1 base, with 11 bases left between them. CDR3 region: CASSAGHSSYNEQFF. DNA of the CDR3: TGTGCCAGCAGTGCCGGACATTCTTCCTACAATGAGCAGTTCTTC.